This T cell receptor beta chain was recovered during a study of radiotherapy plus CTLA-4 blockade in lung cancer. As for the study in general: In about 20% of patients, objective responses were seen; around 34% had disease control.

V lost 0 bases and J lost 4, with 4 bases in between. The V gene's germline CDR1 is SGHAT and CDR2 FQNNGV. CDR3 length: 12 amino acids. The repertoire was sequenced with immunoSEQ multiplex PCR; TCRdb's copy has only in-frame clones and lacks some. The repertoire has roughly 90,000 clones, roughly 79% of them found once; the top ten carry 4%. Ipilimumab-mediated CTLA-4 blockade plus focal radiation was given to patients having chemo-refractory metastatic non-small-cell lung cancer. The sequenced sample was peripheral blood, obtained from a patient treated with radiotherapy plus ipilimumab. V is TRBV11-2 and J is TRBJ2-7; unclear D gene. The sequence derives from a human donor with non-small cell lung cancer who had a partial response to radiotherapy plus ipilimumab. Some clones in this sample may be carry-over from other donors' samples. In DNA, the CDR3 is TGTGCCAGCAGCTTAGATCGGTACGAGCAGTACTTC. It is translated as CASSLDRYEQYF.